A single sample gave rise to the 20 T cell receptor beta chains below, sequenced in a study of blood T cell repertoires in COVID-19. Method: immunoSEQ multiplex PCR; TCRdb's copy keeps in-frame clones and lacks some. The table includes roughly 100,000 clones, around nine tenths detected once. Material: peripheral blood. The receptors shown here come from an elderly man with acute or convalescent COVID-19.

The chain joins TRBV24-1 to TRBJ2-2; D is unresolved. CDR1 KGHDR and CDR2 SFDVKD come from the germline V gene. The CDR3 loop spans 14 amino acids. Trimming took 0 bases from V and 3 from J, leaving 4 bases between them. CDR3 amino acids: CATSDLGDTGELFF. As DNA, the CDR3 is TGTGCCACCAGTGATTTGGGAGACACCGGGGAGCTGTTTTTT.

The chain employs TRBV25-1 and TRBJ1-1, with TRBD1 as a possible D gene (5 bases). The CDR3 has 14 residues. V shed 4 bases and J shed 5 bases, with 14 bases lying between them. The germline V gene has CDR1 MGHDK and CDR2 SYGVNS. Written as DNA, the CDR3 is TGTGCCAGCAGTGGGTACTTCTCAGGGACTGAAGCTTTCTTT. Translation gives CASSGYFSGTEAFF.

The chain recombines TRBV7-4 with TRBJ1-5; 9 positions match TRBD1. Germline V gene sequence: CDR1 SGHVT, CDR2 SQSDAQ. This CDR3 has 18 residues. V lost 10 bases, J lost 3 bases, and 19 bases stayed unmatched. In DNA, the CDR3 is TGTGCCACCGTGGGAGTGGGACAGGGACCCTCGATCAATCAGCCCCAGCATTTT. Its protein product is CATVGVGQGPSINQPQHF.

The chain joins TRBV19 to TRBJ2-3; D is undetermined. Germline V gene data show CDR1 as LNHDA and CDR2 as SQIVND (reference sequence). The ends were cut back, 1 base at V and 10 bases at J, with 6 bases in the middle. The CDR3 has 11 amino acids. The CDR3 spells CASSIGLAQYF. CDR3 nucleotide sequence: TGTGCCAGTAGTATAGGGCTAGCGCAGTATTTT.

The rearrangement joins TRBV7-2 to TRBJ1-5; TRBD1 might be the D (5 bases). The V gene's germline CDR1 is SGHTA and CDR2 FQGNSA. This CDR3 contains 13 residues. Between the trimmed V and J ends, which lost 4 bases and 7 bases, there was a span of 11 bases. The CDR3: CASSSNQGQPQHF. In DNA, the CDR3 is TGTGCCAGCAGCTCAAACCAGGGCCAGCCCCAGCATTTT.

CDR3 residues: CASSLRGGYGETQYF. In DNA form, the CDR3 reads TGTGCCAGCAGCTTGCGCGGGGGGTACGGGGAGACCCAGTACTTC. The J gene is TRBJ2-5, the V gene TRBV5-4; TRBD2 aligns across 8 bases. After removal of 1 base from V and 5 bases from J, the junction contained 7 bases not matched to a gene. This CDR3 has 15 amino acids. Germline CDR1 and CDR2: SGHNT and YYREEE (reference sequence). Full variable domain (outside the CDR3, taken from reference TRBV5-4 and TRBJ2-5): ETGVTQSPTHLIKTRGQQVTLRCSSQSGHNTVSWYQQALGQGPQFIFQYYREEENGRGNFPPRFSGLQFPNYSSELNVNALELDDSALYLCASSLRGGYGETQYFGPGTRLLVL.

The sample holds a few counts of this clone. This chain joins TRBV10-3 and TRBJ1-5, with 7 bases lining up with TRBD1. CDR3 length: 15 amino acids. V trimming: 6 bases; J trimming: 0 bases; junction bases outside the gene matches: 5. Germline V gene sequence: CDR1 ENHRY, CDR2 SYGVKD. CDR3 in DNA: TGTGCCATCAGGGCCGGGACAGCTAGCAATCAGCCCCAGCATTTT. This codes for CAIRAGTASNQPQHF.

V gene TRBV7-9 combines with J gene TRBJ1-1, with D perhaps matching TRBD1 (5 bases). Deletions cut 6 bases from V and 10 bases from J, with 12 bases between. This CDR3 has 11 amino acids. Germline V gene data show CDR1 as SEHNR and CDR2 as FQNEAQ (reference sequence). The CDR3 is CASSPWGGAFF. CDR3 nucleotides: TGTGCCAGCAGTCCCTGGGGGGGAGCTTTCTTT.

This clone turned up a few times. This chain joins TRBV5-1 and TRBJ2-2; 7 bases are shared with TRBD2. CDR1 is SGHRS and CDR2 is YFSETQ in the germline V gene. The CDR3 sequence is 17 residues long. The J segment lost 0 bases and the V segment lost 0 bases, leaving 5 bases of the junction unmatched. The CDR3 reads CASSLAILAANTGELFF. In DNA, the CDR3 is TGCGCCAGCAGCTTGGCCATTCTAGCGGCGAACACCGGGGAGCTGTTTTTT.

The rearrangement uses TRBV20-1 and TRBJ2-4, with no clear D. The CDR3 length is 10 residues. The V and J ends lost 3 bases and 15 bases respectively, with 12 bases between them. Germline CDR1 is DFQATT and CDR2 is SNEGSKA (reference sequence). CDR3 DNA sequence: TGCAGTGCTAGTTTTGAGACTTTGTACTTC. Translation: CSASFETLYF.

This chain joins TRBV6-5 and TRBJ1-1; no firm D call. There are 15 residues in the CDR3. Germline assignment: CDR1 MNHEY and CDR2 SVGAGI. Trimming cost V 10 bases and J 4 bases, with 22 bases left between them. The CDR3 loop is CATNPQKGAGTEAFF. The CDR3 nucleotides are TGTGCCACCAATCCCCAGAAAGGCGCGGGCACTGAAGCTTTCTTT.

The CDR3 DNA reads as TGTGCCAGCAGCTTAGGGCGAGGGCTTGAAGCAGATACGCAGTATTTT. This gives the protein CASSLGRGLEADTQYF. The chain has TRBV7-9 and TRBJ2-3; D is possibly TRBD2 (5 bases). This CDR3 region has 16 residues. Germline CDR1 and CDR2: SEHNR and FQNEAQ (reference sequence). V lost 1 base and J 4 bases, leaving 15 bases between the germline ends.

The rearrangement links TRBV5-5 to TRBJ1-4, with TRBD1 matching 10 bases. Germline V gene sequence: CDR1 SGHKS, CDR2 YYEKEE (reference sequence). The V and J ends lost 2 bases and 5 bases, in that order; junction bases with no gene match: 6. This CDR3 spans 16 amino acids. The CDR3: CASSLSGGQGNEKLFF. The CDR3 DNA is TGTGCCAGCAGCTTAAGCGGGGGACAGGGGAATGAAAAACTGTTTTTT.

The CDR3 DNA reads as TGTGCCAGCAGCTTAGGACAGGGCAGGGAAGAGACCCAGTACTTC. Protein: CASSLGQGREETQYF. The V call is TRBV11-2, the J call TRBJ2-5; 7 positions agree with TRBD1. CDR1 and CDR2 from the germline V gene are SGHAT and FQNNGV. The ends lost 1 base at V and 3 bases at J; junction bases unmatched: 5. The length of the CDR3 is 15 residues.

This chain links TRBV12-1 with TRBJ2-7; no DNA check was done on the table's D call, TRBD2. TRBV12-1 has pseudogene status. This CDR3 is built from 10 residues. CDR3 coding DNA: TGTGCCAGCAGCCCGTACGAGCAGTACTTC. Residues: CASSPYEQYF.

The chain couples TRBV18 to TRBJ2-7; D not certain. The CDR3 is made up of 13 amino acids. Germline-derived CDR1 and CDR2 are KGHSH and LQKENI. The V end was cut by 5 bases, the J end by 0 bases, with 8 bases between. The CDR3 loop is CASSGLASYEQYF. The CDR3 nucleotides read TGTGCCAGCTCAGGTCTGGCCTCCTACGAGCAGTACTTC. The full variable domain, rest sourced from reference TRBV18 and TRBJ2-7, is NAGVMQNPRHLVRRRGQEARLRCSPMKGHSHVYWYRQLPEEGLKFMVYLQKENIIDESGMPKERFSAEFPKEGPSILRIQQVVRGDSAAYFCASSGLASYEQYFGPGTRLTVT.

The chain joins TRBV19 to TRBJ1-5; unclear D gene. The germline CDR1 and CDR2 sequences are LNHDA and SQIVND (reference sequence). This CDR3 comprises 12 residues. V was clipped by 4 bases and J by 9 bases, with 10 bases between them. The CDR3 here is CASSRYSGPQHF. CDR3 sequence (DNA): TGTGCCAGTAGTAGGTACAGCGGGCCCCAGCATTTT.

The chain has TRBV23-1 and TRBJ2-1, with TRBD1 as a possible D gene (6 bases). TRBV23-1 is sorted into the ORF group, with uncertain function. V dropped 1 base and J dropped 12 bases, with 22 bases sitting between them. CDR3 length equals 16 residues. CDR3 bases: TGCGCCAGCAGTCAATTTGGGGGACATATTTGGGTGTGGCAGTTCTTC. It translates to CASSQFGGHIWVWQFF.

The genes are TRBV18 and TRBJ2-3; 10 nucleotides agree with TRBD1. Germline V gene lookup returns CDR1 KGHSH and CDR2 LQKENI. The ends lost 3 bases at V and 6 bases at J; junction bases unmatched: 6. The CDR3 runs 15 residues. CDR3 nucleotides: TGTGCCAGCTCACCTCAGGGACAGGGGCGGGATACGCAGTATTTT. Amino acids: CASSPQGQGRDTQYF.

Here the CDR3 DNA reads TGTGCCAGCACCTCCGGCCCTGCGGCCTACAATGAGCAGTTCTTC. Translated, it gives CASTSGPAAYNEQFF. This chain uses TRBV6-5 with TRBJ2-1; D is unclear. The CDR3 spans 15 residues. CDR1 is MNHEY and CDR2 is SVGAGI in the germline V gene. V gave up 7 bases and J gave up 2 bases, with 15 bases separating them.